This T cell receptor beta chain appears in the sequencing data of a study of T cell repertoires in aging, cancer and after chemotherapy. This CDR3 is 13 amino acids long. Trimming at V came to 6 bases and at J to 6 bases, leaving 7 bases not matched to a gene. Multiplex touch-down PCR with TRB-A/B primers amplified rearranged V-D-J TRB sequences. TCRdb re-called the multiplex PCR reads with MiXCR, one entry per CDR3 protein. The data hold 2,500 to 3,000 distinct CDR3 sequences, with approximately 24% observed a single time. Peripheral blood genomic DNA, not sorted cells or RNA, was the template. On this clonotype: This could be a read error, since a much larger clone is one nucleotide away.

The sequencing sample was made of blood. The chain uses TRBV12-3 or TRBV12-4 and TRBJ2-7; 8 positions agree with TRBD1. This clonotype originated in a human donor with a solid tumor. The CDR3 sequence is CASRWRTGSEQYF. For the CDR3, the DNA is TGTGCCAGCAGGTGGAGGACAGGGAGCGAGCAGTACTTC.